This is a list of T cell receptor beta chains from one sample in a study of cytomegalovirus exposure and HLA in healthy donors. The method was immunoSEQ multiplex PCR; TCRdb's version includes in-frame clones alone and lacks a portion of them. The repertoire consists of some 190,000 clones, with approximately 87% occurring once and the leading ten covering about 1.2%. Sequenced input: PBMCs. The receptors originated from a man younger than 45 in good health and CMV-seronegative. The conserved cysteine and the conserved F or W are not part of the CDR3 here. The order of the fields is V gene, CDR3 protein.

V: TRBV18; CDR3: ASSTTGGHGYT
V: TRBV4-2; CDR3: ASSQEGLAAVYEQY
V: TRBV7-2; CDR3: ASSSRLAGGNEQF
V: TRBV28; CDR3: ASSLLAGEAKNIQY
V: TRBV7-9; CDR3: ASSPSRYNEQF
V: TRBV19; CDR3: ASSMKALNTGELF
V: TRBV5-1; CDR3: ASSRTNLRQGDGYT
V: TRBV1; CDR3: TSSPGQGYSNQPQH
V: TRBV6-1; CDR3: ASSAWTGLSGNTIY
V: TRBV7-9; CDR3: ASSLAGVSTGELF
V: TRBV4-1; CDR3: ASSQGFAGVNTGELF
V: TRBV9; CDR3: ASSVRGEGLGETQY
V: TRBV6-5; CDR3: ASRTGTGNNSPLH
V: TRBV28; CDR3: ASSPSGEGFPYEQY
V: TRBV11-3; CDR3: ASGVEGTEAF
V: TRBV4-3; CDR3: ASSLVGTGEKLF
V: TRBV28; CDR3: ASRPTGVLHNEQF
V: TRBV30; CDR3: AWSRGDRGGGYT
V: TRBV6-5; CDR3: ASSYGLRGDYGYT
V: TRBV5-1; CDR3: ASSIEGVHPSKNIQY
V: TRBV7-9; CDR3: ASSLPGQGSYEQY
V: TRBV7-6; CDR3: ASSSQRNFEQF
V: TRBV10-3; CDR3: AISRDRDNSPLH
V: TRBV7-2; CDR3: ASSSTSGGAGGSEQY
V: TRBV2; CDR3: ASSEVVGGDEQY
V: TRBV7-7; CDR3: ASSQAGQETQY
V: TRBV7-2; CDR3: ASSPAAGLLSSYNEQF
V: TRBV10-3; CDR3: AISESTGGGQPQH
V: TRBV6-5; CDR3: ASSAREVYGYT
V: TRBV13; CDR3: ASSLRVRGNTGELF
V: TRBV5-1; CDR3: ASSLAAGGAGFQY
V: TRBV6-4; CDR3: ASSRQGGGTDTQY
V: TRBV2; CDR3: ASRWSGVNQPQH
V: TRBV5-1; CDR3: ASSLTGRTEAF
V: TRBV9; CDR3: ASSALGDEAF
V: TRBV19; CDR3: ASSIGGHDYEQY
V: TRBV19; CDR3: ATKFRDRANSPLH
V: TRBV28; CDR3: ASSLSWDRQETQY
V: TRBV15; CDR3: ATSRDQYGTRTDTQY
V: TRBV27; CDR3: ASSSQSSRGANVLT
V: TRBV15; CDR3: ATSRGQGAGEKLF
V: TRBV30; CDR3: AWSGVQGSSYEQY
V: TRBV4-2; CDR3: ASSLAGVTTEAF
V: TRBV7-6; CDR3: ASSLASDRYYEQY
V: TRBV18; CDR3: ASSPTGTGGGYEQY
V: TRBV27; CDR3: ASSLSSARFRGSSYEQY
V: TRBV6-6; CDR3: ASILDRLNTEAF
V: TRBV19; CDR3: ASSIWGDTEAF
V: TRBV7-9; CDR3: ASSLRDRNTDTQY
V: TRBV5-1; CDR3: ASSLTSGSYEQY
V: TRBV27; CDR3: ASSFARGNTIY
V: TRBV13; CDR3: ASSPGTSGETQY
V: TRBV4-2; CDR3: ASSQSHKLAGTDTQY
V: TRBV7-6; CDR3: ASSLELRAGETQY